This TCR beta chain was retrieved from a study of tumor-infiltrating lymphocytes in oesophageal squamous cell carcinoma. TCRdb independently ran MiXCR on the PCR reads; one entry per CDR3 protein. The data show about 23,000 distinct CDR3 sequences, roughly 40% seen once. Comments on this clonotype: A junction boundary mismatches the germline segment, possibly from a read error.

This CDR3 contains 14 residues. Per germline, CDR1 SGHVS and CDR2 FNYEAQ. V and J are TRBV7-6 and TRBJ2-7; possible D gene TRBD2, 5 bases. The sequence derives from a male donor with esophageal squamous cell carcinoma. The sample consisted of esophageal tumor tissue. The CDR3 spells CASSFNEGYYEQFF. The DNA for the CDR3 is TGTGCCAGCAGCTTCAACGAGGGATACTACGAGCAGTTCTTT.